This T cell receptor beta chain was observed in a study of blood T cell repertoires in COVID-19. On the study more broadly: T cells, B-cell-depleted T cells, or PBMCs supplied cDNA or gDNA.

Generated by immunoSEQ multiplex PCR, the TCRdb table keeps only in-frame clones and is missing some. The sample includes about 52,000 clones, 85% to 90% of them seen just once. In germline, CDR1 is SGHAT, CDR2 FQNNGV. The CDR3 has 11 amino acids. V was cut by 3 bases and J by 5 bases, with 4 bases left in between. Sequencing input: peripheral blood. The chain uses TRBV11-2 and TRBJ2-5, with D hard to call. The clonotype comes from a man aged 70 or older with acute or convalescent COVID-19. The CDR3 spells CASSLEETQYF. The CDR3 DNA sequence: TGTGCCAGCAGCTTGGAGGAGACCCAGTACTTC.